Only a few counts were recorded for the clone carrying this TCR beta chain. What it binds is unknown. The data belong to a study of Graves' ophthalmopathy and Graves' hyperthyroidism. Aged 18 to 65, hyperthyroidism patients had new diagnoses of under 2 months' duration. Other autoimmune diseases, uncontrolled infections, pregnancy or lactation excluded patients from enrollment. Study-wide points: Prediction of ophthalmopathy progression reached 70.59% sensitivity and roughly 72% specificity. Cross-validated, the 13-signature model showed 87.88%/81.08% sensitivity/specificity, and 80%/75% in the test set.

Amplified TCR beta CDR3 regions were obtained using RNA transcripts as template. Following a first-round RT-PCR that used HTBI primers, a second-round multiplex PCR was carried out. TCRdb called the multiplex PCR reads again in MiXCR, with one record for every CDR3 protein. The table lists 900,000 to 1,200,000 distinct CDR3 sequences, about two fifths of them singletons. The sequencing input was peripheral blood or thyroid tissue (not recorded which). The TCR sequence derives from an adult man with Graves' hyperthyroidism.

In DNA form, the CDR3 reads TGCAGTGCAATTACAGGGGCGGGTCATAGCAATCAGCCCCAGCATTTT. Its translation is CSAITGAGHSNQPQHF. This rearrangement joins TRBV20-1 to TRBJ1-5; 7 nucleotides line up with TRBD1. Germline values: CDR1 DFQATT, CDR2 SNEGSKA (reference sequence). CDR3 length equals 16 residues. V shed 6 bases and J 0 bases; nucleotides not matched to a gene: 11.